This T cell receptor beta chain emerged from a study of cytomegalovirus exposure and HLA in healthy donors. Study results and caveats: Most TCRs appeared rarely, but some public TCRs recurred in many donors. The study put under 200 TCR beta chains on its list as cytomegalovirus-associated.

The method was immunoSEQ multiplex PCR; TCRdb's version includes in-frame clones alone and lacks a portion of them. The table lists almost 200,000 clones, 80% to 90% of them singletons, with 1.2% in the top ten. A note on this clone: Its cognate antigen is unknown.

The ends were cut back, 0 bases at V and 1 base at J, with 10 bases in the middle. This CDR3 spans 15 amino acids. CDR1 and CDR2 (germline): SGHDT, YYEEEE. The TCR sequence derives from a woman aged 25 to 39 in good health and CMV-seronegative. The chain carries TRBV5-6 and TRBJ1-1; no clear D gene. Sequencing was performed on PBMCs. The CDR3 DNA reads as TGTGCCAGCAGCTTGGGGGCCTATAAGAACACTGAAGCTTTCTTT. Amino acids: CASSLGAYKNTEAFF.